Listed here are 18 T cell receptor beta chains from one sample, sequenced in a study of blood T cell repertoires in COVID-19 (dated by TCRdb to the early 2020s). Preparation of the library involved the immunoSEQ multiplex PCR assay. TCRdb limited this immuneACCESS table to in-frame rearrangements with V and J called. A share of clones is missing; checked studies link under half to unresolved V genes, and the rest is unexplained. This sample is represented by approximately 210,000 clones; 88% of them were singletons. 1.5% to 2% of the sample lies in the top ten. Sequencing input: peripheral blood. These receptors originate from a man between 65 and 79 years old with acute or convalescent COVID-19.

The CDR3 here is CASSEPGQGAEKLFF. CDR3 bases: TGTGCCAGCAGTGAACCGGGACAGGGGGCTGAAAAACTGTTTTTT. The genes are TRBV6-1 and TRBJ1-4, with 12 positions matching TRBD1. Germline V gene lookup returns CDR1 MNHNS and CDR2 SASEGT. The J segment lost 7 bases and the V segment lost 2 bases, leaving 2 bases of the junction unmatched. This CDR3 spans 15 amino acids.

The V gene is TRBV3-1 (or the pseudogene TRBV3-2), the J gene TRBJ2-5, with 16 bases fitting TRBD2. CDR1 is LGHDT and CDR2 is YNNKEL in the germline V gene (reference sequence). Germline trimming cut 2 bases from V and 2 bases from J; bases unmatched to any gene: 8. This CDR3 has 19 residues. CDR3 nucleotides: TGTGCCAGCAGCCAAAAAGGGACTAGCGGGAGGGGGGTACAAGAGACCCAGTACTTC. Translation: CASSQKGTSGRGVQETQYF.

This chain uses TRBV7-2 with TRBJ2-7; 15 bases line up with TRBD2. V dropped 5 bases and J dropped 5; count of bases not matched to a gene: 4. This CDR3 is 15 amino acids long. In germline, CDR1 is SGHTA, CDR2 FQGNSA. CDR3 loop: CASSQGLAGGNEQYF. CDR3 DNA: TGTGCCAGCAGCCAGGGACTAGCGGGAGGTAACGAGCAGTACTTC.

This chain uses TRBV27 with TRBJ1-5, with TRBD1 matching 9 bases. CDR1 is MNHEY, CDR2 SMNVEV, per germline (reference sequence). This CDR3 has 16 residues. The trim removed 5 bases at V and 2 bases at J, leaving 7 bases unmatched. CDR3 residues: CASSPHRTGGNQPQHF. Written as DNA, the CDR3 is TGTGCCAGCAGTCCACACCGGACAGGGGGCAATCAGCCCCAGCATTTT.

The CDR3 bases are TGTGCCAGCAGCTTAGAATTAGCCTACGAGCAGTACTTC. Translated, it gives CASSLELAYEQYF. The V call is TRBV7-2, the J call TRBJ2-7; D call uncertain. The V gene lost 1 base and the J gene lost 2 bases, with 6 bases spanning the gap. This CDR3 has 13 residues. Per germline, CDR1 SGHTA and CDR2 FQGNSA.

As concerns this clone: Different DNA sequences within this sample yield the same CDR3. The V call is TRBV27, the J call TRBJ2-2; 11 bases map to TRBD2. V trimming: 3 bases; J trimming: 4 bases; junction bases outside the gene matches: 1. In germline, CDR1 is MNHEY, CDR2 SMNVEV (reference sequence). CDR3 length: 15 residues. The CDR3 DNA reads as TGTGCCAGCAGTTTCGGGACTAGCGGCACCGGGGAGCTGTTTTTT. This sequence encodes CASSFGTSGTGELFF.

CDR3: CATTPGDRGCEQYF. As DNA, the CDR3 is TGTGCCACCACCCCGGGGGACAGGGGATGCGAGCAGTACTTC. This rearrangement joins TRBV15 to TRBJ2-7; 10 bases map to TRBD1. Germline V gene lookup returns CDR1 LNHNV and CDR2 YYDKDF (reference sequence). The CDR3 is 14 residues long. V was clipped by 7 bases and J by 6 bases; unmatched bases: 9.

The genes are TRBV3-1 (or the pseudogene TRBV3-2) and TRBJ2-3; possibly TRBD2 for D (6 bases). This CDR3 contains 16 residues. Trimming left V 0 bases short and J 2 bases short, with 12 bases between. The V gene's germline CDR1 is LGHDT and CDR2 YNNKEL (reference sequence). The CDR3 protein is CASSQDKAGYTDTQYF. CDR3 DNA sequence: TGTGCCAGCAGCCAAGATAAGGCGGGATACACAGATACGCAGTATTTT.

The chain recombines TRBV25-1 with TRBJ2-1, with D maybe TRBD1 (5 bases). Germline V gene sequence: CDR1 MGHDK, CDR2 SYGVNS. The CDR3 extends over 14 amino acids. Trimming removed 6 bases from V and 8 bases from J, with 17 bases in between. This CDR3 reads CASRDTGLGHEQFF. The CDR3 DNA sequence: TGTGCCAGCAGGGACACGGGCCTCGGGCATGAGCAGTTCTTC.

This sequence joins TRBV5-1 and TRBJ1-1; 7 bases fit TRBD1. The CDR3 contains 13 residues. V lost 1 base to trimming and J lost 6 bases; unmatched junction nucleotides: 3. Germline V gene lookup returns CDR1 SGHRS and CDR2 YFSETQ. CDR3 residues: CASSLRDSSEAFF. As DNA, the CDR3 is TGCGCCAGCAGCTTGCGGGACAGCTCTGAAGCTTTCTTT.

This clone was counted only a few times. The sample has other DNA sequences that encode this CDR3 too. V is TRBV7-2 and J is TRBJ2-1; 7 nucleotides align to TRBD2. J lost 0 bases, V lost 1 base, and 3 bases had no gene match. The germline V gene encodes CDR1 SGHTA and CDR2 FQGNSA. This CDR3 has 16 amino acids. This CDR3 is CASSLDGGSSYNEQFF. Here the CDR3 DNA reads TGTGCCAGCAGCTTAGATGGCGGGAGCTCCTACAATGAGCAGTTCTTC.

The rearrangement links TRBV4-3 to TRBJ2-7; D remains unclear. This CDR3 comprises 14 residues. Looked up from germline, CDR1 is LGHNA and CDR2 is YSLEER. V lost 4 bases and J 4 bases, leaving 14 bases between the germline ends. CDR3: CASSLMTGGYEQYF. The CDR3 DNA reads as TGCGCCAGCAGCCTCATGACGGGTGGGTACGAGCAGTACTTC.

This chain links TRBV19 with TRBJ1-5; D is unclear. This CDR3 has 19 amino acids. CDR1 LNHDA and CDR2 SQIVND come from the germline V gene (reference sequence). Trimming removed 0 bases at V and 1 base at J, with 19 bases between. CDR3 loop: CASSIDPTNPLRSNQPQHF. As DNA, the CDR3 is TGTGCCAGTAGTATAGATCCGACAAATCCCCTCAGGAGCAATCAGCCCCAGCATTTT.

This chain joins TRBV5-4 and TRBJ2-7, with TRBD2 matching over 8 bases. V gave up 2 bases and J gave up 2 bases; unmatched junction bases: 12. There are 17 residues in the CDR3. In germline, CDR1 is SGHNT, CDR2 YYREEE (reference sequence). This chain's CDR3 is CASSFKMGTSGPYEQYF. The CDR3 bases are TGTGCCAGCAGCTTTAAGATGGGAACTAGCGGACCCTACGAGCAGTACTTC.

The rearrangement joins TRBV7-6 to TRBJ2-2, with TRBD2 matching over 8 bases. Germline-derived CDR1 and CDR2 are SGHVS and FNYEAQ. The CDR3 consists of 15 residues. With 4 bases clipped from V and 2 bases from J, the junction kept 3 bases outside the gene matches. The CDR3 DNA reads TGTGCCAGCAGCTCAACTAGCGGAAACACCGGGGAGCTGTTTTTT. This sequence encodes CASSSTSGNTGELFF.

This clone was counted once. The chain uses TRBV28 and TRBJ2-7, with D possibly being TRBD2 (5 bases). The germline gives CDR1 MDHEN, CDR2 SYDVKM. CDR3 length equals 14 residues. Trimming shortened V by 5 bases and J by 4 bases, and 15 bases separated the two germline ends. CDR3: CASSTGRGTYEQYF. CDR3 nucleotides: TGTGCCAGCAGTACCGGACGGGGTACGTACGAGCAGTACTTC. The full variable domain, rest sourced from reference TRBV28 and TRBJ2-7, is DVKVTQSSRYLVKRTGEKVFLECVQDMDHENMFWYRQDPGLGLRLIYFSYDVKMKEKGDIPEGYSVSREKKERFSLILESASTNQTSMYLCASSTGRGTYEQYFGPGTRLTVT.

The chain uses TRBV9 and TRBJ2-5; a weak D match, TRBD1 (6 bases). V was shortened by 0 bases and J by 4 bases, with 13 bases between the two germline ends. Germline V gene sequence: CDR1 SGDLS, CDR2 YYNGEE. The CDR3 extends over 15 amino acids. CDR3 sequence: CASSVGQGRLETQYF. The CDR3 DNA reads TGTGCCAGCAGCGTAGGGCAGGGGAGATTAGAGACCCAGTACTTC.

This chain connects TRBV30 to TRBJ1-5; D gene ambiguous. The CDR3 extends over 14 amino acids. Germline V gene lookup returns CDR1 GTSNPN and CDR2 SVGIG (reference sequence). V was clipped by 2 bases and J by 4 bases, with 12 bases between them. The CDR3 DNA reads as TGTGCCTGGAGTTTAACCGGAGGGAATCAGCCCCAGCATTTT. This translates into CAWSLTGGNQPQHF.